The 27 T cell receptor beta chains listed next were all sequenced from one sample in a study of blood T cell repertoires in COVID-19. Sequenced by immunoSEQ multiplex PCR; TCRdb stores in-frame clones only, minus some. The sample carries 150,000 to 200,000 clones, around 90% recorded once. The material sequenced was peripheral blood. These receptors all come from a man in his 60s with acute or convalescent COVID-19.

The chain carries TRBV10-3 and TRBJ1-4; D unresolved. Trimming left V 2 bases short and J 0 bases short, with 7 bases between. The CDR3 spans 15 residues. Germline CDR1 reads ENHRY; CDR2 reads SYGVKD. The chain's CDR3 is CAISERVATNEKLFF. The CDR3 DNA follows: TGTGCCATCAGTGAGCGCGTAGCAACTAATGAAAAACTGTTTTTT.

The gene calls are TRBV27 and TRBJ1-1; 12 bases align to TRBD1. CDR3 length equals 15 residues. V gave up 3 bases and J gave up 2 bases; unmatched junction bases: 1. CDR1 and CDR2 (germline): MNHEY, SMNVEV (reference sequence). In nucleotides, the CDR3 is TGTGCCAGCAGTTTGGGGACAGGGGGCAACACTGAAGCTTTCTTT. Its translation: CASSLGTGGNTEAFF.

The V call is TRBV19, the J call TRBJ2-1, with D maybe TRBD1 (6 bases). This CDR3 is 16 amino acids long. Trimming shortened V by 5 bases and J by 8 bases, and 22 bases separated the two germline ends. Germline V gene data show CDR1 as LNHDA and CDR2 as SQIVND (reference sequence). CDR3 sequence: CASSPPDSPSGYEQFF. The CDR3 nucleotides are TGTGCCAGTAGTCCCCCGGACAGTCCCTCGGGGTATGAGCAGTTCTTC.

The V call is TRBV30, the J call TRBJ1-6; 8 nucleotides agree with TRBD1. Unmatched junction bases numbered 9, after V lost 3 bases and J lost 8 bases. Looked up from germline, CDR1 is GTSNPN and CDR2 is SVGIG (reference sequence). This CDR3 is built from 15 residues. The CDR3 region has the DNA TGTGCCTGGAGCTTTGGACAGGGAGGACATTCACCCCTCCACTTT. Amino acid sequence: CAWSFGQGGHSPLHF.

The chain has TRBV19 and TRBJ1-1; D remains ambiguous. Germline V gene lookup returns CDR1 LNHDA and CDR2 SQIVND (reference sequence). The CDR3 runs 14 residues. Trimming shortened V by 3 bases and J by 0 bases, and 8 bases separated the two germline ends. The CDR3 nucleotides read TGTGCCAGTAGTATCAGCGCAGTGAACACTGAAGCTTTCTTT. Its translation: CASSISAVNTEAFF. Based on the CDR3 plus reference TRBV19 and TRBJ1-1, the full variable domain is DGGITQSPKYLFRKEGQNVTLSCEQNLNHDAMYWYRQDPGQGLRLIYYSQIVNDFQKGDIAEGYSVSREKKESFPLTVTSAQKNPTAFYLCASSISAVNTEAFFGQGTRLTVV.

V and J are TRBV9 and TRBJ1-2; D is perhaps TRBD1 (6 bases). V lost 3 bases, J lost 8 bases, and 17 bases lay in between. The V gene's germline CDR1 is SGDLS and CDR2 YYNGEE. This CDR3 is 14 amino acids long. CDR3 coding DNA: TGTGCCAGCAGCGGAACAGGGCTTTTAGGGGGCTACACCTTC. Amino acids: CASSGTGLLGGYTF.

This sequence joins TRBV2 and TRBJ2-1, with 9 positions matching TRBD1. Germline V gives CDR1 SNHLY, CDR2 FYNNEI. V lost 7 bases and J lost 2; bases outside the gene matches: 3. The CDR3 is 14 amino acids. This CDR3 reads CASTGTGTYNEQFF. CDR3 DNA sequence: TGTGCCAGCACCGGGACAGGGACCTACAATGAGCAGTTCTTC.

This clone occurred once. V is TRBV18 and J is TRBJ2-1; no definite D call. From germline, CDR1 is KGHSH and CDR2 LQKENI. Trimming removed 3 bases at V and 10 bases at J, with 10 bases between. The CDR3 has 12 amino acids. The CDR3 is CASSPRKEEQFF. CDR3 nucleotide sequence: TGTGCCAGCTCACCCAGGAAAGAAGAGCAGTTCTTC.

The chain combines TRBV7-2 with TRBJ2-3; 7 bases align to TRBD1. This CDR3 is built from 15 residues. Trimming at V came to 5 bases and at J to 5 bases, leaving 10 bases not matched to a gene. CDR1 is SGHTA, CDR2 FQGNSA, per germline. For the CDR3, the DNA is TGTGCCAGCAGCCCGGACAGGCTGCGTCGAGATACGCAGTATTTT. Protein product: CASSPDRLRRDTQYF. The whole variable domain, filled in from reference TRBV7-2 and TRBJ2-3, reads GAGVSQSPSNKVTEKGKDVELRCDPISGHTALYWYRQSLGQGLEFLIYFQGNSAPDKSGLPSDRFSAERTGGSVSTLTIQRTQQEDSAVYLCASSPDRLRRDTQYFGPGTRLTVL.

The V call is TRBV15, the J call TRBJ1-4, with D unresolved. Germline V gives CDR1 LNHNV, CDR2 YYDKDF (reference sequence). This CDR3 region has 13 residues. V was shortened by 0 bases and J by 8 bases, with 7 bases between the two germline ends. CDR3 nucleotides: TGTGCCACCAGCAGAGATATCCAGGAAAAACTGTTTTTT. Protein product: CATSRDIQEKLFF.

The genes are TRBV25-1 and TRBJ2-5, with D possibly matching TRBD1 (5 bases). Trimming cost V 8 bases and J 5 bases, with 15 bases left between them. Germline-derived CDR1 and CDR2 are MGHDK and SYGVNS. The CDR3 extends over 13 amino acids. CDR3 loop: CASRWQGEETQYF. The CDR3 coding sequence is TGTGCCAGCCGATGGCAGGGTGAGGAGACCCAGTACTTC.

The V gene is TRBV2, the J gene TRBJ2-3, with D unresolved. CDR1 and CDR2 (germline): SNHLY, FYNNEI. This CDR3 has 13 residues. With 7 bases removed from V and 2 bases from J, the gap between germline ends came to 10 bases. CDR3 bases: TGTGCCAGCAATTCGGGTTACACAGATACGCAGTATTTT. Protein: CASNSGYTDTQYF.

For this clone: Mismatch with germline at one junction end may stem from a read error. The rearrangement uses TRBV7-3 and TRBJ1-2; 8 bases are shared with TRBD1. The germline CDR1 and CDR2 sequences are SGHTA and FQGTGA. The CDR3 spans 17 residues. CDR3 in amino acids: CASSLTPTAGGSYGYTF. In DNA form, the CDR3 reads TGTGCCAGCAGCCTAACACCAACGGCAGGGGGCAGCTATGGCTACACCTTC.

The rearrangement uses TRBV11-3 and TRBJ2-3; 8 nucleotides agree with TRBD2. V shed 7 bases and J 1 base; nucleotides not matched to a gene: 1. The CDR3 totals 13 residues. Looked up from germline, CDR1 is SGHNT and CDR2 is YENEEA. The CDR3: CASKAGGTDTQYF. CDR3 DNA sequence: TGTGCCAGCAAAGCGGGAGGCACAGATACGCAGTATTTT.

V and J are TRBV2 and TRBJ1-3, with 7 bases identical to TRBD1. V was clipped by 7 bases and J by 4 bases; unmatched bases: 7. Germline CDR1 and CDR2: SNHLY and FYNNEI. The CDR3 runs to 14 residues. CDR3 DNA: TGTGCCAGCACTCGGGACAGTATAGGAAACACCATATATTTT. It codes for CASTRDSIGNTIYF.

The chain joins TRBV19 to TRBJ1-3; 10 bases align to TRBD1. This CDR3 has 17 amino acids. Germline loops: CDR1 LNHDA, CDR2 SQIVND (reference sequence). V lost 3 bases, J lost 3 bases, and 8 bases stayed unmatched. The CDR3 sequence: CASSIVGQGGYGNTIYF. CDR3 sequence (DNA): TGTGCCAGTAGTATCGTCGGACAGGGGGGTTATGGAAACACCATATATTTT. Based on the CDR3 plus reference TRBV19 and TRBJ1-3, the full variable domain is DGGITQSPKYLFRKEGQNVTLSCEQNLNHDAMYWYRQDPGQGLRLIYYSQIVNDFQKGDIAEGYSVSREKKESFPLTVTSAQKNPTAFYLCASSIVGQGGYGNTIYFGEGSWLTVV.

In its sample, this clone was seen once. The V and J genes are TRBV6-5 and TRBJ1-5; 7 nucleotides agree with TRBD1. From germline, CDR1 is MNHEY and CDR2 SVGAGI. CDR3 length equals 15 residues. V lost 6 bases to trimming and J lost 4 bases; unmatched junction nucleotides: 9. The CDR3 region is CASRIGTDRNQPQHF. The CDR3, as DNA: TGTGCCAGCAGGATCGGGACAGATAGAAATCAGCCCCAGCATTTT.

The chain uses TRBV7-6 and TRBJ2-5; 8 bases align to TRBD2. After removal of 4 bases from V and 4 bases from J, the junction contained 2 bases not matched to a gene. CDR1 is SGHVS, CDR2 FNYEAQ, per germline. CDR3 size: 13 residues. In DNA form, the CDR3 reads TGTGCCAGCAGCTCGGGACTAGGAGAGACCCAGTACTTC. Translation gives CASSSGLGETQYF.

The gene calls are TRBV11-3 and TRBJ2-3, with a tentative D call TRBD1 (7 bases). CDR3 length: 15 residues. Trimming stripped 5 bases from V and 0 bases from J, with 12 bases between. Germline V gives CDR1 SGHNT, CDR2 YENEEA. For the CDR3, the DNA is TGTGCCAGCAGCCCGACAGGGACTAGCACAGATACGCAGTATTTT. This gives the protein CASSPTGTSTDTQYF. The entire variable domain, with the rest obtained from reference TRBV11-3 and TRBJ2-3, is as follows: EAGVVQSPRYKIIEKKQPVAFWCNPISGHNTLYWYLQNLGQGPELLIRYENEEAVDDSQLPKDRFSAERLKGVDSTLKIQPAELGDSAVYLCASSPTGTSTDTQYFGPGTRLTVL.

V is TRBV7-3 and J is TRBJ2-5, with D possibly matching TRBD2 (6 bases). V was shortened by 2 bases and J by 5 bases, with 15 bases between the two germline ends. This CDR3 is built from 15 residues. Per the germline V gene, CDR1 is SGHTA and CDR2 is FQGTGA. CDR3 sequence reads: CASSLGASDSETQYF. The CDR3 bases are TGTGCCAGCAGCTTAGGGGCTAGCGATTCGGAGACCCAGTACTTC.

The V and J genes are TRBV2 and TRBJ2-7; 8 bases match TRBD1. J gave up 7 bases and V 7 bases, and 15 bases lay outside the gene matches. CDR3 size: 15 residues. CDR1 SNHLY and CDR2 FYNNEI come from the germline V gene. The CDR3 sequence is CASIRTGNPTREQYV. DNA of the CDR3: TGTGCCAGCATCCGGACAGGGAACCCTACTAGAGAGCAGTACGTC.

The count of this clone is one. This chain connects TRBV10-3 to TRBJ2-1; 7 bases match TRBD2. The ends lost 1 base at V and 3 bases at J; junction bases unmatched: 3. The CDR3 is made up of 15 amino acids. Looked up from germline, CDR1 is ENHRY and CDR2 is SYGVKD. The CDR3 DNA reads TGTGCCATCAGTGAGTACGGCGGGAGCTACAATGAGCAGTTCTTC. It encodes CAISEYGGSYNEQFF.

The J gene is TRBJ2-1, the V gene TRBV11-3, with TRBD2 matching 9 bases. The J segment lost 6 bases and the V segment lost 3 bases, leaving 3 bases of the junction unmatched. CDR1 and CDR2 (germline): SGHNT, YENEEA. The CDR3 spans 14 residues. CDR3 sequence: CASSFSTSGNEQFF. CDR3 coding DNA: TGTGCCAGCAGCTTCTCGACTAGCGGCAATGAGCAGTTCTTC.

This clone has a single count. The rearrangement joins TRBV7-9 to TRBJ2-5, with 9 bases lining up with TRBD2. The CDR3 is 17 amino acids. J was trimmed by 1 base and V by 2 bases; bases with no gene match: 8. Germline CDR1 reads SEHNR; CDR2 reads FQNEAQ (reference sequence). DNA of the CDR3: TGTGCCAGCAGCTTAAGGCGGGCTAGCGGGATCCAAGAGACCCAGTACTTC. Protein product: CASSLRRASGIQETQYF.

A few counts support this clone. J is TRBJ2-3 and V is TRBV18; TRBD2 might be the D (7 bases). Germline V gene data show CDR1 as KGHSH and CDR2 as LQKENI. The length of the CDR3 is 15 residues. With 2 bases removed from V and 1 base from J, the gap between germline ends came to 10 bases. CDR3 coding DNA: TGTGCCAGCTCACCAACGGGGGGCCGCACAGATACGCAGTATTTT. This translates into CASSPTGGRTDTQYF.

The chain links TRBV6-5 to TRBJ2-5; unclear D gene. From germline, CDR1 is MNHEY and CDR2 SVGAGI. CDR3 length: 14 amino acids. Trimming took off 0 bases at V and 5 bases at J, with 10 bases between the two ends. The CDR3 sequence: CASSYSTSRETQYF. CDR3 coding DNA: TGTGCCAGCAGTTACTCGACAAGTCGGGAGACCCAGTACTTC.

The V and J genes are TRBV27 and TRBJ2-7; perhaps TRBD1 as D (6 bases). Germline V lookup: CDR1 MNHEY, CDR2 SMNVEV (reference sequence). The V end lost 6 bases, the J end lost 0 bases, and 12 bases lay between the germline ends. The CDR3 sequence is 14 residues long. The chain's CDR3 is CASSPGHLSYEQYV. CDR3 sequence (DNA): TGTGCCAGCAGCCCGGGACATCTCTCCTACGAGCAGTACGTC.